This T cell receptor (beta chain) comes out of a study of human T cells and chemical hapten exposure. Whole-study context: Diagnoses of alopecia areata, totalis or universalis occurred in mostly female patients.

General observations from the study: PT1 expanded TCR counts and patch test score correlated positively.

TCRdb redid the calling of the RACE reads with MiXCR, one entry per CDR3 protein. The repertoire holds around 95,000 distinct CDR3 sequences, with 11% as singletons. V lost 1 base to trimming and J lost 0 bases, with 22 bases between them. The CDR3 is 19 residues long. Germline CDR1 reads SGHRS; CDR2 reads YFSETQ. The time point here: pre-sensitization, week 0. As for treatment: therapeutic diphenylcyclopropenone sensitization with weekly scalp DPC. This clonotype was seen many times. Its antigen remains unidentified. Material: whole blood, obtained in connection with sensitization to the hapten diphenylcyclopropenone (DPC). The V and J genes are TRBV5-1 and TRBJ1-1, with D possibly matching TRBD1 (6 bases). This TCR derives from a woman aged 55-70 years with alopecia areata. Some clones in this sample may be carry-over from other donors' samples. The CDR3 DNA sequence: TGCGCCAGCAGCTTGAGACCTAGGGGGGCTCAGACCTTGAACACTGAAGCTTTCTTT. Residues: CASSLRPRGAQTLNTEAFF.